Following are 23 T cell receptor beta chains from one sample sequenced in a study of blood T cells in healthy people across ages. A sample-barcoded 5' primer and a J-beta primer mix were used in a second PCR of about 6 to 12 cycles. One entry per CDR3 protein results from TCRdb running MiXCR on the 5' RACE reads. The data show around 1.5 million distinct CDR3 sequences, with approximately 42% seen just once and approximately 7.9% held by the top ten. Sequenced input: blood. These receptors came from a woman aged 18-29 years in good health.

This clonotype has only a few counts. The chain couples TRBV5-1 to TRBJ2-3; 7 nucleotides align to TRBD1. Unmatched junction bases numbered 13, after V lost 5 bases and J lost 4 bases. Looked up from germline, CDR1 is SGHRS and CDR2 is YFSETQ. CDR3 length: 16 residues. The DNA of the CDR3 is TGCGCCAGCAGTCCAGCGAAAATACAGGGGTCAGATACGCAGTATTTT. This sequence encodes CASSPAKIQGSDTQYF.

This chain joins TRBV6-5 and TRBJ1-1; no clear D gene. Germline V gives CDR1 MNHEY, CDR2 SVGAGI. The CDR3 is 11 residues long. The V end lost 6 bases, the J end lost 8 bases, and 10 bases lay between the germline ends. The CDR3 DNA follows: TGTGCCAGCAGCCGCAATGAGGAAGCTTTCTTT. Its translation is CASSRNEEAFF.

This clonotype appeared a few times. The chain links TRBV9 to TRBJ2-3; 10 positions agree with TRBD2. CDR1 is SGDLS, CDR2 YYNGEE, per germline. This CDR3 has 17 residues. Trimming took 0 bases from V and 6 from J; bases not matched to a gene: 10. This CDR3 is CASSVEEASGGTDTQYF. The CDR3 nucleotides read TGTGCCAGCAGCGTAGAGGAGGCTAGCGGGGGAACGGATACGCAGTATTTT.

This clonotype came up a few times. The CDR3 DNA is TGTGCCAGCAGGGGGACTAGCGGGAAAAACTACGAGCAGTACTTC. Translating it yields CASRGTSGKNYEQYF. The chain recombines TRBV6-1 with TRBJ2-7; TRBD2 matches at 13 bases. The CDR3 covers 15 residues. CDR1 and CDR2 (germline): MNHNS, SASEGT. Unmatched junction bases numbered 5, after V lost 6 bases and J lost 3 bases.

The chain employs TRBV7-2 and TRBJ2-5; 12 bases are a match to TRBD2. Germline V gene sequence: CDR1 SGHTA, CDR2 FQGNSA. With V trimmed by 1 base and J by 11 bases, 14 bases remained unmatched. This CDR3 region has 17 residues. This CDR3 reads CASSLGLAGATGNEQYF. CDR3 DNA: TGTGCCAGCAGCTTAGGACTAGCGGGAGCCACTGGGAATGAGCAGTACTTC.

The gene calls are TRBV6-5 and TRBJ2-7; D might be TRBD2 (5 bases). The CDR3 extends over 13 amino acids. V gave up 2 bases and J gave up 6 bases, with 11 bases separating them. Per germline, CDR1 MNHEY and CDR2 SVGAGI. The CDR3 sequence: CASSYERAGEQYF. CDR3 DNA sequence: TGTGCCAGCAGTTACGAGAGGGCCGGCGAGCAGTACTTC.

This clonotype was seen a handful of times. This CDR3 is CASSNTGVTEAFF. The CDR3 DNA is TGTGCCAGCAGTAATACAGGGGTAACTGAAGCTTTCTTT. This chain joins TRBV2 and TRBJ1-1; 7 bases agree with TRBD1. Trimming took 5 bases from V and 5 from J; bases not matched to a gene: 5. Per germline, CDR1 SNHLY and CDR2 FYNNEI. The CDR3 consists of 13 residues.

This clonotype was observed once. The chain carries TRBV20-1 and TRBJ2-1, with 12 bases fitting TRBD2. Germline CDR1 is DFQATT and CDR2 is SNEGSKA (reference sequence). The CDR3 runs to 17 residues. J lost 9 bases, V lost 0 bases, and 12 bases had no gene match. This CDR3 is CSARDASGGAMVGEQFF. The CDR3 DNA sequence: TGCAGTGCTAGAGACGCTAGCGGGGGGGCCATGGTCGGTGAGCAGTTCTTC.

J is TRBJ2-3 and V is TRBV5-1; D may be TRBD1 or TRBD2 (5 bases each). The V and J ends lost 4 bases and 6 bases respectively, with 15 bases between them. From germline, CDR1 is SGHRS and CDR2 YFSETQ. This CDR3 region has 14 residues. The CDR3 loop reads CASSPTGTFDTQYF. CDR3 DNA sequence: TGCGCCAGCAGCCCGACCGGGACCTTTGATACGCAGTATTTT.

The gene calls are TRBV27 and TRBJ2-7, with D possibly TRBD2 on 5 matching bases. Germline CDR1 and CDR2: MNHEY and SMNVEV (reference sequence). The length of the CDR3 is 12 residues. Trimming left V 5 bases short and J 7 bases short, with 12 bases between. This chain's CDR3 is CASSKSTGEQYF. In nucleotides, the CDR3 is TGTGCCAGCAGTAAGTCAACGGGGGAGCAGTACTTC.

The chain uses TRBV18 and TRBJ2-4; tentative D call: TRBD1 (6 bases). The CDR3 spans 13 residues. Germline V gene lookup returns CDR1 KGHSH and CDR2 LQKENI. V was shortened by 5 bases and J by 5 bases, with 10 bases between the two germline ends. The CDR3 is CASSGNRENIQYF. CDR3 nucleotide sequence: TGTGCCAGCTCAGGAAACAGGGAAAACATTCAGTACTTC.

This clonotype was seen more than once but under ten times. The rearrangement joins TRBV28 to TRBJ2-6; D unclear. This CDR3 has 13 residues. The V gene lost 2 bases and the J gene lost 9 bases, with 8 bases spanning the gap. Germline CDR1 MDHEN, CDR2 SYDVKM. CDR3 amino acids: CASSLQVFNVLTF. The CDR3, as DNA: TGTGCCAGCAGTTTACAGGTCTTCAACGTCCTGACTTTC.

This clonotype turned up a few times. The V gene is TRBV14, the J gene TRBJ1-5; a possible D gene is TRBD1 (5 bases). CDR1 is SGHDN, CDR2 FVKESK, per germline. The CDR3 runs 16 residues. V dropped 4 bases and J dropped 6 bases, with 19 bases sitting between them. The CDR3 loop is CASSPSNGQGPQPQHF. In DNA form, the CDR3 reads TGTGCCAGCAGCCCCTCCAACGGCCAGGGCCCTCAGCCCCAGCATTTT.

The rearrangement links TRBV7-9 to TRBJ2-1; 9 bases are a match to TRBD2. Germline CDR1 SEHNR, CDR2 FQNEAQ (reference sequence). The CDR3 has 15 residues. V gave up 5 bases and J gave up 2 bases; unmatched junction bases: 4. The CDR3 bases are TGTGCCAGCAGCACGCGGGGGGGAACCTACAATGAGCAGTTCTTC. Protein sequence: CASSTRGGTYNEQFF.

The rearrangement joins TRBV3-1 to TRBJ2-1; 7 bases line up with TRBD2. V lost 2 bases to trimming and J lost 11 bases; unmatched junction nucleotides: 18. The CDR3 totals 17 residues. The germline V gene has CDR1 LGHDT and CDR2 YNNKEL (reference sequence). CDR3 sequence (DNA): TGTGCCAGCAGCCAAAGGGATCGTGGGCGGGAGAGGAATAAGCAGTTCTTC. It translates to CASSQRDRGRERNKQFF.

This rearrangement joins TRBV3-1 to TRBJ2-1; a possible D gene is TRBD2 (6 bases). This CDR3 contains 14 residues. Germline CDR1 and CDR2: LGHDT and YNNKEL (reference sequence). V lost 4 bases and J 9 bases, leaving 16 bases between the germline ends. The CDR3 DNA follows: TGTGCCAGCAGCCCCAGGGAGGTGTCGGGTGAGCAGTTCTTC. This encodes CASSPREVSGEQFF.

This CDR3 is CASSPDRAVYGYTF. As DNA, the CDR3 is TGTGCCAGCAGCCCGGACAGGGCAGTCTATGGCTACACCTTC. The chain combines TRBV6-5 with TRBJ1-2, with 8 nucleotides matching TRBD1. CDR3 size: 14 residues. Germline assignment: CDR1 MNHEY and CDR2 SVGAGI. Germline trimming cut 6 bases from V and 4 bases from J; bases unmatched to any gene: 7.

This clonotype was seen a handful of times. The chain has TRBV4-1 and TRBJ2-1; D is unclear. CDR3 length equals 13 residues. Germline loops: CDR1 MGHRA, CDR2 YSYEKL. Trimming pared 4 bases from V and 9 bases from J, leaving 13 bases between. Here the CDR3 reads CASSRPPTSEQFF. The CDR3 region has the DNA TGCGCCAGCAGCCGACCTCCCACGTCTGAGCAGTTCTTC.

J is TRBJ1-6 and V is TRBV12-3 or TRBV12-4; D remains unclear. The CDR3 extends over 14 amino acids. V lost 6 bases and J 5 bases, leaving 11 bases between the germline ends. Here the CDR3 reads CASRKPWDNSPLHF. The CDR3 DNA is TGTGCCAGCAGAAAGCCCTGGGATAATTCACCCCTCCACTTT.

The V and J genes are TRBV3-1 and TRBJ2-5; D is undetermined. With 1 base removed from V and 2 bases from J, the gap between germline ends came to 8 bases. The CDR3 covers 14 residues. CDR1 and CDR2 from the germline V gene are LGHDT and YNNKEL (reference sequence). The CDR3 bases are TGTGCCAGCAGCCAAGTTTCGAGGCAAGAGACCCAGTACTTC. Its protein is CASSQVSRQETQYF.

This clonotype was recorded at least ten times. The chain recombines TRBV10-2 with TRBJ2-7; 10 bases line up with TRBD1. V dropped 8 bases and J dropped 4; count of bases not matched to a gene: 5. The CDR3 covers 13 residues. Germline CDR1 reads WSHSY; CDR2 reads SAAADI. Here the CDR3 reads CASYRDRGYEQYF. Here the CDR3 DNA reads TGCGCCAGCTACCGGGACAGGGGTTACGAGCAGTACTTC.

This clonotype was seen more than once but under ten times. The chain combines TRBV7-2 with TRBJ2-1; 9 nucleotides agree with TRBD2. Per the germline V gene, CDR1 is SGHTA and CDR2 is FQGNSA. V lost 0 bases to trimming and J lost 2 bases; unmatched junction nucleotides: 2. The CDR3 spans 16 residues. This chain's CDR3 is CASSLAAGGAYNEQFF. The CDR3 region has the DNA TGTGCCAGCAGCTTAGCGGCGGGAGGGGCCTACAATGAGCAGTTCTTC.

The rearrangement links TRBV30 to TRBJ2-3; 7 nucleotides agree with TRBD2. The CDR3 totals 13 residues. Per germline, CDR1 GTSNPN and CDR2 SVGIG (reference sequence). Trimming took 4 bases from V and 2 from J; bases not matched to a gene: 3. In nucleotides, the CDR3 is TGTGCCTGGACGCGGGAGCCCACAGATACGCAGTATTTT. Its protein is CAWTREPTDTQYF.